Following are 18 T cell receptor beta chains from one sample sequenced in a study of shared clonotypes between healthy human individuals. Profiled with immunoSEQ multiplex PCR; TCRdb holds only in-frame clones, not every one. The sample includes around 2.5 million clones, under 95% seen only once; the top ten take roughly 0.39%. Sequencing was performed on naive CD4+ T cells from PBMCs. Regarding subset: CD45RA+ positively selected. The source of these receptors is a man younger than 30 in good health. Some clones in this sample may be carry-over from other donors' samples.

V and J are TRBV18 and TRBJ2-2; tentative D call: TRBD1 (5 bases). V lost 4 bases and J lost 5, with 17 bases in between. Germline lookup yields CDR1 KGHSH and CDR2 LQKENI. The CDR3 sequence is 16 residues long. Written as DNA, the CDR3 is TGTGCCAGCTCACAGCTCCCCCCAGGGCTTACCGGGGAGCTGTTTTTT. It is translated as CASSQLPPGLTGELFF.

The chain uses TRBV1 and TRBJ2-1; the table's D gene call, TRBD2, was not cross checked with the DNA. TRBV1 constitutes a pseudogene. This CDR3 has 17 residues. The CDR3 region is CTSSQERKRVSYNEQFF. The CDR3 nucleotides are TGCACCAGCAGCCAAGAAAGGAAGAGGGTGTCCTACAATGAGCAGTTCTTC.

This chain links TRBV27 with TRBJ2-5; no reliable D call. This CDR3 contains 13 residues. Trimming removed 8 bases at V and 4 bases at J, with 14 bases between. The V gene's germline CDR1 is MNHEY and CDR2 SMNVEV (reference sequence). The CDR3 loop is CASSQRRRETQYF. The CDR3, as DNA: TGTGCCAGCTCCCAACGGCGGCGAGAGACCCAGTACTTC.

The chain employs TRBV4-2 and TRBJ2-1; D not resolved. The length of the CDR3 is 14 residues. Germline lookup yields CDR1 LGHNA and CDR2 YNFKEQ. Trimming shortened V by 4 bases and J by 5 bases, and 12 bases separated the two germline ends. In nucleotides, the CDR3 is TGTGCCAGCAGCCCCATTGGGCGGAACAATGAGCAGTTCTTC. As protein: CASSPIGRNNEQFF.

The chain has TRBV5-4 and TRBJ2-3, with 7 bases fitting TRBD2. Germline CDR1 reads SGHNT; CDR2 reads YYREEE (reference sequence). V was clipped by 0 bases and J by 4 bases; unmatched bases: 5. The CDR3 has 15 residues. The CDR3 loop reads CASSLGQGLPDTQYF. As DNA, the CDR3 is TGTGCCAGCAGCTTGGGGCAGGGACTACCAGATACGCAGTATTTT.

The chain combines TRBV28 with TRBJ1-1; D is perhaps TRBD1 (6 bases). The CDR3 sequence is 16 residues long. V gave up 3 bases and J gave up 6 bases, with 20 bases separating them. Germline CDR1 and CDR2: MDHEN and SYDVKM. Here the CDR3 reads CASSLWGRRGFPEAFF. The CDR3 nucleotides read TGTGCCAGCAGTTTGTGGGGTCGCAGGGGCTTCCCTGAAGCTTTCTTT.

Points on this clone: Its ends do not fully match the called genes, so a read error is possible. The chain links TRBV11-3 to TRBJ1-3; TRBD1 might be the D (5 bases). Germline V gene lookup returns CDR1 SGHNT and CDR2 YENEEA. The CDR3 totals 11 residues. CDR3 sequence: CASSLEQGGNF. In DNA, the CDR3 is TGTGCCAGCAGCTTAGAGCAGGGCGGGAATTTT.

The rearrangement joins TRBV5-1 to TRBJ2-1; D call uncertain. V gave up 0 bases and J gave up 0 bases, with 13 bases separating them. Germline V CDR1 and CDR2: SGHRS, YFSETQ. The CDR3 covers 17 residues. CDR3 region: CASSLARAYDSYNEQFF. The CDR3 region has the DNA TGCGCCAGCAGCTTGGCTCGCGCGTACGACTCCTACAATGAGCAGTTCTTC.

This chain links TRBV18 with TRBJ2-5; 9 nucleotides line up with TRBD1. The trim removed 4 bases at V and 3 bases at J, leaving 0 bases unmatched. This CDR3 has 13 amino acids. Germline CDR1 KGHSH, CDR2 LQKENI. The CDR3 bases are TGTGCCAGCTCACGGACAGGGGAAGAGACCCAGTACTTC. Its translation is CASSRTGEETQYF.

The V and J genes are TRBV5-4 and TRBJ2-7; 11 bases line up with TRBD2. This CDR3 has 16 residues. From germline, CDR1 is SGHNT and CDR2 YYREEE (reference sequence). The V gene end was trimmed by 0 bases and the J gene end by 1 base; junction bases not matched to a gene: 3. The CDR3 loop reads CASSLASGRLSYEQYF. CDR3 DNA sequence: TGTGCCAGCAGCTTGGCTAGCGGGAGGCTATCCTACGAGCAGTACTTC.

The V and J genes are TRBV5-1 and TRBJ2-7, with D perhaps TRBD1 or TRBD2 (5 bases each). The CDR3 spans 16 residues. The germline V gene encodes CDR1 SGHRS and CDR2 YFSETQ. V dropped 6 bases and J dropped 2 bases, with 21 bases sitting between them. CDR3 region: CASTSRVGPGPYEQYF. In DNA, the CDR3 is TGCGCCAGCACCTCCCGAGTGGGACCCGGTCCCTACGAGCAGTACTTC.

This clone has only one observation. The identical CDR3 is also encoded by other nucleotide sequences in the sample. The genes are TRBV19 and TRBJ1-2, with a tentative D call TRBD1 (6 bases). The CDR3 has 13 residues. V was clipped by 10 bases and J by 4 bases, with 16 bases between them. CDR1 LNHDA and CDR2 SQIVND come from the germline V gene (reference sequence). The CDR3: CATSPDRFYGYTF. CDR3 DNA sequence: TGTGCCACCAGCCCGGACAGATTCTATGGCTACACCTTC.

The rearrangement links TRBV7-2 to TRBJ1-5; TRBD1 matches at 9 bases. Germline values: CDR1 SGHTA, CDR2 FQGNSA. V gave up 5 bases and J gave up 2 bases; unmatched junction bases: 7. CDR3 length: 16 residues. The CDR3 protein is CASSKGTGGGNQPQHF. In DNA, the CDR3 is TGTGCCAGCAGCAAAGGCACAGGGGGCGGCAATCAGCCCCAGCATTTT.

V gene TRBV7-6 combines with J gene TRBJ2-5; D gene ambiguous. With 1 base removed from V and 1 base from J, the gap between germline ends came to 13 bases. The germline CDR1 and CDR2 sequences are SGHVS and FNYEAQ. The CDR3 extends over 16 amino acids. The CDR3 sequence: CASSLGTATLQETQYF. CDR3 DNA sequence: TGTGCCAGCAGCTTAGGTACAGCGACTCTCCAAGAGACCCAGTACTTC.

The rearrangement links TRBV5-4 to TRBJ2-3; D remains ambiguous. With 4 bases removed from V and 5 bases from J, the gap between germline ends came to 11 bases. There are 13 residues in the CDR3. Germline V gene data show CDR1 as SGHNT and CDR2 as YYREEE (reference sequence). The CDR3 protein is CASSLPGEDTQYF. CDR3 in DNA: TGTGCCAGCAGCCTCCCGGGTGAAGATACGCAGTATTTT.

The chain is built from TRBV30 and TRBJ2-1; TRBD2 matches at 14 bases. This CDR3 spans 17 amino acids. V was pared by 5 bases and J by 5 bases, with 11 bases of the junction left unmatched. Germline assignment: CDR1 GTSNPN and CDR2 SVGIG (reference sequence). The CDR3 sequence: CAWEKGLAGALNNEQFF. CDR3 in DNA: TGTGCCTGGGAAAAGGGACTAGCGGGAGCCCTTAACAATGAGCAGTTCTTC.

V and J are TRBV5-8 and TRBJ2-7; D not resolved. With 1 base removed from V and 2 bases from J, the gap between germline ends came to 10 bases. The CDR3 length is 14 residues. From germline, CDR1 is SGHTS and CDR2 YDEGEE. The CDR3 nucleotides are TGTGCCAGCAGCTTGAGCCCAGCGACCTACGAGCAGTACTTC. Protein sequence: CASSLSPATYEQYF.

V and J are TRBV6-4 and TRBJ2-1; no clear D gene. Trimming pared 5 bases from V and 10 bases from J, leaving 15 bases between. Germline CDR1 is MRHNA and CDR2 is SNTAGT. This CDR3 spans 13 amino acids. This chain's CDR3 is CASSPNLAREQFF. CDR3 nucleotide sequence: TGTGCCAGCAGTCCCAACCTGGCGCGGGAGCAGTTCTTC.